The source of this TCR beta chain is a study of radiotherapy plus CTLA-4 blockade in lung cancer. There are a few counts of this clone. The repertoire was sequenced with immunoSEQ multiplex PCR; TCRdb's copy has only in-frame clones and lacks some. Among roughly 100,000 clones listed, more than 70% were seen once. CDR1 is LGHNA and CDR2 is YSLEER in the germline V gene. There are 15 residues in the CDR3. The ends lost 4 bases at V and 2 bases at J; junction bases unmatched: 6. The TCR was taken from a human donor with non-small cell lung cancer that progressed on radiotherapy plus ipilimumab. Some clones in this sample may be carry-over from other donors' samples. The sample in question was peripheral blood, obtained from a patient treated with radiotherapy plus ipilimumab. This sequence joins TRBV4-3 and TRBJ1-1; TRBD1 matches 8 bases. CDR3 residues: CASSLRTGINTEAFF. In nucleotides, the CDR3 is TGCGCCAGCAGCCTCCGGACAGGGATAAACACTGAAGCTTTCTTT.